One sample yielded the 9 T cell receptor beta chains listed below, sequenced in a study of blood T cell repertoires in COVID-19. The assay was immunoSEQ multiplex PCR, and TCRdb's table has in-frame clones only and misses some. The repertoire holds roughly 290,000 clones, with 75% to 90% as singletons. Specimen: PBMCs or T cells enriched from blood (not recorded which). These receptor sequences come from a man aged 30 to 39 who had recovered from COVID-19.

The chain links TRBV20-1 to TRBJ2-5; D remains ambiguous. There are 11 residues in the CDR3. Germline CDR1 DFQATT, CDR2 SNEGSKA (reference sequence). V dropped 6 bases and J dropped 4 bases, with 9 bases sitting between them. The DNA for the CDR3 is TGCAGTGCGCATGAGAGAGAGACCCAGTACTTC. It encodes CSAHERETQYF.

Details on this clone: The same CDR3 is also encoded by other DNA sequences in this sample. The V call is TRBV11-1, the J call TRBJ2-1, with 11 positions matching TRBD2. V shed 1 base and J 8 bases; nucleotides not matched to a gene: 4. The CDR3 runs to 15 residues. Per the germline V gene, CDR1 is SGHAT and CDR2 is FQDESV (reference sequence). CDR3 amino acids: CASSLGTSGGHEQFF. CDR3 in DNA: TGTGCCAGCAGCTTAGGTACTAGCGGGGGTCATGAGCAGTTCTTC.

The chain links TRBV18 to TRBJ2-6; 8 bases agree with TRBD1. Germline V CDR1 and CDR2: KGHSH, LQKENI. The V and J ends lost 2 bases and 0 bases, in that order; junction bases with no gene match: 9. This CDR3 comprises 19 residues. The CDR3 loop reads CASSPRPRDRTSGANVLTF. The CDR3, as DNA: TGTGCCAGCTCACCAAGGCCCCGGGACAGGACCTCTGGGGCCAACGTCCTGACTTTC.

This sequence joins TRBV6-5 and TRBJ1-2; TRBD1 is a possible D gene (5 bases). Germline CDR1 reads MNHEY; CDR2 reads SVGAGI. Trimming took off 0 bases at V and 13 bases at J, with 18 bases between the two ends. This CDR3 comprises 14 residues. Here the CDR3 DNA reads TGTGCCAGCAGTTACTCGGAGGGACCGCGCCCGCGCACCTTC. This codes for CASSYSEGPRPRTF.

The rearrangement uses TRBV3-1 (or the pseudogene TRBV3-2) and TRBJ2-1, with 8 bases fitting TRBD1. CDR3 length: 14 residues. After removal of 7 bases from V and 5 bases from J, the junction contained 7 bases not matched to a gene. CDR1 and CDR2 (germline): LGHDT, YNNKEL (reference sequence). CDR3 coding DNA: TGTGCCAGCACCCGGACAGGGTGGGACAATGAGCAGTTCTTC. Amino acid sequence: CASTRTGWDNEQFF.

This sequence joins TRBV7-6 and TRBJ1-1; D remains ambiguous. Trimming removed 3 bases from V and 1 base from J, with 6 bases in between. CDR1 and CDR2 (germline): SGHVS, FNYEAQ. The CDR3 runs to 13 residues. In DNA form, the CDR3 reads TGTGCCAGCAGCTTGCGGGCGAACACTGAAGCTTTCTTT. Translating it yields CASSLRANTEAFF.

Notes on this clone: Other DNA variants within this sample encode the same CDR3. The chain recombines TRBV5-6 with TRBJ1-2; D call uncertain. Germline CDR1 and CDR2: SGHDT and YYEEEE. V lost 4 bases to trimming and J lost 1 base, with 11 bases between them. CDR3 length: 14 amino acids. The chain's CDR3 is CASSLGPSNYGYTF. Here the CDR3 DNA reads TGTGCCAGCAGCCTTGGGCCCAGTAACTATGGCTACACCTTC.

V is TRBV7-9 and J is TRBJ2-1; D ambiguous. Germline CDR1 is SEHNR and CDR2 is FQNEAQ (reference sequence). This CDR3 is 13 amino acids long. Trimming cost V 1 base and J 5 bases, with 6 bases left between them. The CDR3 spells CASSLVANNEQFF. CDR3 DNA sequence: TGTGCCAGCAGCTTAGTCGCTAACAATGAGCAGTTCTTC.

This rearrangement joins TRBV19 to TRBJ2-1, with TRBD1 matching 9 bases. Germline assignment: CDR1 LNHDA and CDR2 SQIVND (reference sequence). V shed 10 bases and J 4 bases; nucleotides not matched to a gene: 5. The CDR3 contains 13 residues. The CDR3 region is CATAGTGYNEQFF. In DNA, the CDR3 is TGTGCCACCGCCGGGACAGGGTACAATGAGCAGTTCTTC.